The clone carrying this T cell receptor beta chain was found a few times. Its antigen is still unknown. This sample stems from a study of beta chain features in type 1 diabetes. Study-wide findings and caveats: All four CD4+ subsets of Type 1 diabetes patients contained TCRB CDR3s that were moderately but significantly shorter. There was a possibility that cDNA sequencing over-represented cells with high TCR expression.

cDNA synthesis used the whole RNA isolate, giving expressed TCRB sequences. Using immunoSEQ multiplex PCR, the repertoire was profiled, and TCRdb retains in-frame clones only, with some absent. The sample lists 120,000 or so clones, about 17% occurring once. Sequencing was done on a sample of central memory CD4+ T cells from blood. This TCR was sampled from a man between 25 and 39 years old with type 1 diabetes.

CDR3 coding DNA: TGTGCCAGCAGTATGTCCGGGACAGGAGTCCAAGAGACCCAGTACTTC. It encodes CASSMSGTGVQETQYF. The J gene is TRBJ2-5, the V gene TRBV7-2, with 8 bases lining up with TRBD1. Looked up from germline, CDR1 is SGHTA and CDR2 is FQGNSA. V lost 6 bases, J lost 1 base, and 10 bases stayed unmatched. CDR3 length: 16 amino acids.